This T cell receptor (beta chain) was found in a study of T cells in localized non-small cell lung cancer. Germline CDR1 SGHRS, CDR2 YFSETQ. The CDR3 runs 13 residues. With V trimmed by 7 bases and J by 2 bases, 3 bases remained unmatched. Repertoires were generated with immunoSEQ multiplex PCR, while TCRdb's copy carries only in-frame clones and drops some. The repertoire holds tens of thousands of clones, with around 87% as singletons. Sequenced material: peripheral blood, taken before any cancer treatment. This rearrangement joins TRBV5-1 to TRBJ2-1; 7 bases are a match to TRBD1. This sequence was found in a woman aged 18-55 years with stage III lung adenocarcinoma. CDR3 DNA: TGCGCCAGCCCAACAGGGGCCTACAATGAGCAGTTCTTC. It specifies CASPTGAYNEQFF.